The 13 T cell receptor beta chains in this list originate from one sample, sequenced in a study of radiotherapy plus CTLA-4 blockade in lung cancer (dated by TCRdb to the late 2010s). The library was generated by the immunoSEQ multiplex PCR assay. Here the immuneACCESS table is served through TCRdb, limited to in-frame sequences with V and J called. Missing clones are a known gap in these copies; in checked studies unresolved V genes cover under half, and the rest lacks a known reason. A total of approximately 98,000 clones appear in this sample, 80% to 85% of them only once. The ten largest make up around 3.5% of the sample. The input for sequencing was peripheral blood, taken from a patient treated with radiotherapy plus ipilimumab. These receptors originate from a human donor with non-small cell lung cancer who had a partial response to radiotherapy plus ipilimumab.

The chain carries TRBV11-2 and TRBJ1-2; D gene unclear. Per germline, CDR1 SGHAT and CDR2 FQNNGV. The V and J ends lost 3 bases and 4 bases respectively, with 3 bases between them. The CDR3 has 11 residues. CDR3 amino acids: CASSFVYGYTF. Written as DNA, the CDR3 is TGTGCCAGCAGCTTCGTCTATGGCTACACCTTC.

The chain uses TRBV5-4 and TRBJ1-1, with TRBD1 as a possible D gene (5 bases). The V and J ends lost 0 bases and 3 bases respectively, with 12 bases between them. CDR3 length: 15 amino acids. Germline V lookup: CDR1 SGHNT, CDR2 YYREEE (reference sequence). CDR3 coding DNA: TGTGCCAGCAGCTTGGCCCTCGGGGGGGACACTGAAGCTTTCTTT. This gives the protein CASSLALGGDTEAFF.

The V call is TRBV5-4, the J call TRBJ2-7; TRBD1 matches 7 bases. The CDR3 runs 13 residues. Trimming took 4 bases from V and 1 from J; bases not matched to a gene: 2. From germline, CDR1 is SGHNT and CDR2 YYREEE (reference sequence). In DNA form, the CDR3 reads TGTGCCAGCAGCAAGGGACAGTCCTACGAGCAGTACTTC. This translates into CASSKGQSYEQYF.

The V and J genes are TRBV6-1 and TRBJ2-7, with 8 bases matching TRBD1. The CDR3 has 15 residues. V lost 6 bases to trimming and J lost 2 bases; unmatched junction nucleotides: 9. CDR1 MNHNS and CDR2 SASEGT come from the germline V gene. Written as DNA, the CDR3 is TGTGCCAGCAGCGAGGGACAGGCCCAAACCTACGAGCAGTACTTC. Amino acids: CASSEGQAQTYEQYF.

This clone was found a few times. CDR3 protein: CASSVSGMNTEAFF. The CDR3 DNA reads as TGTGCCAGCAGCGTGTCAGGTATGAACACTGAAGCTTTCTTT. V gene TRBV9 combines with J gene TRBJ1-1, with D hard to call. The V gene's germline CDR1 is SGDLS and CDR2 YYNGEE. V dropped 2 bases and J dropped 0 bases, with 8 bases sitting between them. CDR3 length equals 14 residues.

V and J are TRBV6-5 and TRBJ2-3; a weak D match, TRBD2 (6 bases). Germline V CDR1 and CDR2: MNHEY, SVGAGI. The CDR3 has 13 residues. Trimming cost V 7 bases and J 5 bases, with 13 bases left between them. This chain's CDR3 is CASIQRAGDTQYF. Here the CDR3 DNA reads TGTGCCAGCATCCAACGAGCGGGAGATACGCAGTATTTT.

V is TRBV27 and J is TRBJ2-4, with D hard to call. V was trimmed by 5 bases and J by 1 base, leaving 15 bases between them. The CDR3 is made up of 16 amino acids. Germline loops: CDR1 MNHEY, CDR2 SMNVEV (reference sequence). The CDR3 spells CASSHDSNAAKNIQYF. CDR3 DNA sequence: TGTGCCAGCAGTCACGATTCAAACGCGGCCAAAAACATTCAGTACTTC.

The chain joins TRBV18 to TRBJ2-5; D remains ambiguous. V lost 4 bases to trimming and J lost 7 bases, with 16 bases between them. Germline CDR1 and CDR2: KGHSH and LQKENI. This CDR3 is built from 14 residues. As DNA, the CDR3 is TGTGCCAGCTCACAGGCCACCGCCCTAGGGACCCAGTACTTC. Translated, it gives CASSQATALGTQYF.

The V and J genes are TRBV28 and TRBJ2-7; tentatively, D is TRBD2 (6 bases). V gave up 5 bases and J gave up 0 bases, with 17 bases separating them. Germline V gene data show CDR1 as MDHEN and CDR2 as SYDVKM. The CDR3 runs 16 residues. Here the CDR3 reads CASSPRDLTISYEQYF. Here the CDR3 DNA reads TGTGCCAGCAGTCCTCGGGACTTAACCATCTCCTACGAGCAGTACTTC.

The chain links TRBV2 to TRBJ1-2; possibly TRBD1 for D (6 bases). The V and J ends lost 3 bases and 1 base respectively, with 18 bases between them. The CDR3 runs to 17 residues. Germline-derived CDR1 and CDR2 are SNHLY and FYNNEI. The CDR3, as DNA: TGTGCCAGCAGTGATGCTCCGGGGGGCTCAATTAACTATGGCTACACCTTC. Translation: CASSDAPGGSINYGYTF.

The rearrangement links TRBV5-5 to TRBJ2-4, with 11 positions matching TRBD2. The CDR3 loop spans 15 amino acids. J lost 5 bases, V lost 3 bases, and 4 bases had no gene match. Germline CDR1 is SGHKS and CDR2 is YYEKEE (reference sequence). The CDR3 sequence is CASSSGLAEQNIQYF. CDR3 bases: TGTGCCAGCAGCTCGGGACTAGCGGAACAAAACATTCAGTACTTC.

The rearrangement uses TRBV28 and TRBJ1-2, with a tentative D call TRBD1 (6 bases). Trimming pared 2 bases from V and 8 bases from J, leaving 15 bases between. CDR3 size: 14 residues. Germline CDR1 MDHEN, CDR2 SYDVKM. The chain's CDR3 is CASSLGGSVNGYTF. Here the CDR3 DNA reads TGTGCCAGCAGTTTAGGGGGCTCAGTGAACGGCTACACCTTC.

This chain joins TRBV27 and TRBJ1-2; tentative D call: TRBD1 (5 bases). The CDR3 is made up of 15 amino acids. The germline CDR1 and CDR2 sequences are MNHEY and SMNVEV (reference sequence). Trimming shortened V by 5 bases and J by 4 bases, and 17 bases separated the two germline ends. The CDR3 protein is CASSVGRYWGYGYTF. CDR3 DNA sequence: TGTGCCAGCAGTGTGGGGCGATATTGGGGCTATGGCTACACCTTC.